This is a list of T cell receptor beta chains from one sample in a study of blood T cell repertoires in COVID-19. TCRdb's copy holds only in-frame clones and misses some; the assay was immunoSEQ multiplex PCR. The data show 150,000 or so clones, roughly nine tenths seen once. Sequencing was done on a sample of peripheral blood. All receptors come from a woman in her 70s with acute or convalescent COVID-19. Each CDR3 is given with its conserved first and last residue. The D gene is left open where the match is weak. Not every row has a clone size; where given, it reads once, few, many or a size class.

length: 14
D: TRBD2
size: NA
J: TRBJ2-7
V: TRBV9
CDR3: CASSPGLVGSQQYF
DNA: TGTGCCAGCAGCCCCGGACTAGTTGGGAGTCAGCAGTACTTC

length: 16
D: NA
size: NA
J: TRBJ2-7
V: TRBV4-2
CDR3: CASSQGGLSGSYEQYF
DNA: TGTGCCAGCAGCCAAGGCGGTTTGTCCGGCTCCTACGAGCAGTACTTC

length: 12
D: NA
size: NA
J: TRBJ1-1
V: TRBV19
CDR3: CATSPRGTEAFF
DNA: TGTGCCACATCCCCCAGGGGTACTGAAGCTTTCTTT

length: 14
D: TRBD1
size: NA
J: TRBJ2-7
V: TRBV19
CDR3: CASSKGQGPYEQYF
DNA: TGTGCCAGTTCAAAAGGACAGGGTCCCTACGAGCAGTACTTC

length: 14
D: NA
size: NA
J: TRBJ2-5
V: TRBV2
CDR3: CASRLDRSQETQYF
DNA: TGTGCCAGCAGACTCGACAGGAGCCAAGAGACCCAGTACTTC

length: 14
D: NA
size: NA
J: TRBJ2-5
V: TRBV7-7
CDR3: CASSLWQSQETQYF
DNA: TGTGCCAGCAGCTTATGGCAGTCCCAAGAGACCCAGTACTTC

length: 14
D: TRBD1
size: NA
J: TRBJ2-5
V: TRBV9
CDR3: CASSDLTGIETQYF
DNA: TGTGCCAGCAGCGACCTGACAGGGATCGAGACCCAGTACTTC

length: 15
D: NA
size: many
J: TRBJ2-7
V: TRBV3-1/TRBV3-2
CDR3: CASSQASLGTYEQYF
DNA: TGTGCCAGCAGCCAAGCCTCGCTGGGCACCTACGAGCAGTACTTC

length: 15
D: NA
size: NA
J: TRBJ2-7
V: TRBV18
CDR3: CASSPGWRGAYEQYF
DNA: TGTGCCAGCTCACCGGGTTGGCGGGGAGCCTACGAGCAGTACTTC

length: 14
D: TRBD1
size: NA
J: TRBJ1-3
V: TRBV2
CDR3: CASSQGQARNTIYF
DNA: TGTGCCAGCAGTCAAGGACAGGCCAGAAACACCATATATTTT

length: 14
D: TRBD2
size: NA
J: TRBJ2-1
V: TRBV2
CDR3: CASSLSAGTSQQFF
DNA: TGTGCCAGCAGTCTAAGCGCCGGGACTAGTCAGCAGTTCTTC

length: 13
D: NA
size: NA
J: TRBJ2-7
V: TRBV14
CDR3: CASSQDRAYEQYF
DNA: TGTGCCAGCAGCCAAGATCGCGCCTACGAGCAGTACTTC

length: 14
D: NA
size: NA
J: TRBJ1-2
V: TRBV28
CDR3: CASRTTGSNYGYTF
DNA: TGTGCCAGCAGAACCACAGGGTCTAACTATGGCTACACCTTC

length: 15
D: NA
size: NA
J: TRBJ2-1
V: TRBV7-6
CDR3: CASSLSSSVNNEQFF
DNA: TGTGCCAGCAGCTTATCTAGCTCCGTTAACAATGAGCAGTTCTTC

length: 15
D: NA
size: NA
J: TRBJ1-3
V: TRBV4-3
CDR3: CASSQDRVAGNTIYF
DNA: TGCGCCAGCAGCCAAGATCGGGTCGCTGGAAACACCATATATTTT

length: 15
D: NA
size: NA
J: TRBJ1-4
V: TRBV13
CDR3: CASSPLFATNEKLFF
DNA: TGTGCCAGCAGCCCGTTGTTCGCAACTAATGAAAAACTGTTTTTT

length: 15
D: NA
size: NA
J: TRBJ1-5
V: TRBV6-5
CDR3: CASSQRRYSNQPQHF
DNA: TGTGCCAGCAGTCAAAGGAGGTATAGCAATCAGCCCCAGCATTTT

length: 16
D: TRBD1
size: NA
J: TRBJ1-5
V: TRBV30
CDR3: CAWSRRDRYSNQPQHF
DNA: TGTGCCTGGAGTAGACGGGACAGATATAGCAATCAGCCCCAGCATTTT

length: 14
D: NA
size: NA
J: TRBJ1-1
V: TRBV6-5
CDR3: CASSYSNGNTEAFF
DNA: TGTGCCAGCAGTTATTCGAACGGGAACACTGAAGCTTTCTTT

length: 14
D: TRBD1
size: NA
J: TRBJ1-4
V: TRBV28
CDR3: CASSLGTGAKKLFF
DNA: TGTGCCAGCAGTTTAGGGACAGGGGCGAAAAAACTGTTTTTT

length: 15
D: NA
size: NA
J: TRBJ1-2
V: TRBV21-1
CDR3: CASSKWGQGKNGYTF
DNA: TGTGCCAGCAGCAAGTGGGGACAGGGGAAAAATGGCTACACCTTC

length: 14
D: NA
size: NA
J: TRBJ2-3
V: TRBV4-3
CDR3: CASSQEGLRGTQYF
DNA: TGCGCCAGCAGCCAAGAGGGTTTACGAGGTACGCAGTATTTT

length: 17
D: NA
size: NA
J: TRBJ2-1
V: TRBV7-2
CDR3: CASRPLLRAGTYNEQFF
DNA: TGTGCCAGCAGACCCCTTCTTAGGGCGGGGACCTACAATGAGCAGTTCTTC